These 24 T cell receptor beta chains were sequenced from one sample in a study of glioma-infiltrating T cells. Using RNA template, CDR3s of TCR alpha and beta were amplified with iRepertoire arm-PCR. TCRdb independently ran MiXCR on the multiplex PCR reads; one entry per CDR3 protein. Counted here are about 94,000 distinct CDR3 sequences, 20% to 25% occurring once; the ten biggest clones make up roughly 7%. Sequences were obtained from glioma tissue, nonneoplastic brain tissue, or PBMCs (not recorded which). These receptors were obtained from a human donor with low-grade glioma or glioblastoma, undergoing nonglioma brain surgery, or in good health (not recorded which).

This clonotype was seen a few times. The rearrangement links TRBV3-1 to TRBJ2-7, with a possible D match to TRBD1 (8 bases). CDR1 is LGHDT and CDR2 is YNNKEL in the germline V gene (reference sequence). The CDR3 runs 16 residues. Trimming pared 1 base from V and 2 bases from J, leaving 15 bases between. The CDR3 sequence is CASSQGTGRATYEQYF. CDR3 sequence (DNA): TGTGCCAGCAGCCAAGGGACAGGGAGGGCTACCTACGAGCAGTACTTC.

The J gene is TRBJ2-7, the V gene TRBV5-6, with a possible D match to TRBD2 (6 bases). Trimming took off 2 bases at V and 4 bases at J, with 10 bases between the two ends. Germline V gene data show CDR1 as SGHDT and CDR2 as YYEEEE. This CDR3 has 13 amino acids. The chain's CDR3 is CASSFAGYYEQYF. The CDR3 nucleotides are TGTGCCAGCAGCTTCGCGGGATATTACGAGCAGTACTTC.

The sample holds many counts of this clonotype. This chain uses TRBV6-6 with TRBJ1-1, with D unresolved. This CDR3 contains 14 residues. The germline CDR1 and CDR2 sequences are MNHNY and SVGAGI (reference sequence). V lost 2 bases to trimming and J lost 0 bases, with 7 bases between them. For the CDR3, the DNA is TGTGCCAGCAGTTACCCGGAAATGAACACTGAAGCTTTCTTT. This gives the protein CASSYPEMNTEAFF.

There are many counts of this clonotype. This chain connects TRBV4-2 to TRBJ1-1; 7 positions agree with TRBD1. This CDR3 has 18 amino acids. Unmatched junction bases numbered 10, after V lost 0 bases and J lost 0 bases. Per the germline V gene, CDR1 is LGHNA and CDR2 is YNFKEQ. CDR3 protein: CASSQDRTGRGMNTEAFF. DNA of the CDR3: TGTGCCAGCAGCCAAGATCGGACAGGTCGGGGGATGAACACTGAAGCTTTCTTT.

This clonotype was observed a few times. The chain couples TRBV14 to TRBJ2-2; 13 nucleotides match TRBD2. From germline, CDR1 is SGHDN and CDR2 FVKESK. V lost 5 bases, J lost 4 bases, and 7 bases stayed unmatched. The CDR3 is made up of 17 amino acids. In DNA form, the CDR3 reads TGTGCCAGCAGCACCCGGACTAGCGGGAGAGGCACCGGGGAGCTGTTTTTT. It specifies CASSTRTSGRGTGELFF.

This clonotype has a count of ten or more. V and J are TRBV12-3 or TRBV12-4 and TRBJ2-5; D call uncertain. V was clipped by 6 bases and J by 5 bases, with 7 bases between them. The CDR3 has 11 residues. As DNA, the CDR3 is TGTGCCAGCAGCGATCAGGAGACCCAGTACTTC. It is translated as CASSDQETQYF.

This chain joins TRBV29-1 and TRBJ2-3, with D possibly being TRBD2 (9 bases). The CDR3 has 15 residues. Germline loops: CDR1 SQVTM, CDR2 ANQGSEA. Trimming shortened V by 8 bases and J by 2 bases, and 20 bases separated the two germline ends. The CDR3 nucleotides are TGCAGCTTCAGGGGGCTAGCGGGGTCCACAGATACGCAGTATTTT. Protein sequence: CSFRGLAGSTDTQYF.

In this sample, this clonotype turned up many times. This rearrangement joins TRBV20-1 to TRBJ1-4; 8 nucleotides line up with TRBD1. Trimming removed 6 bases from V and 8 bases from J; junction bases left unmatched: 17. The CDR3 extends over 16 amino acids. The germline gives CDR1 DFQATT, CDR2 SNEGSKA (reference sequence). In nucleotides, the CDR3 is TGCAGTGCCGTCCGGACAGGGTATTTTCGGGGGGAAAAACTGTTTTTT. It encodes CSAVRTGYFRGEKLFF.

This clonotype came up many times. The chain links TRBV18 to TRBJ2-7, with D unclear. Per the germline V gene, CDR1 is KGHSH and CDR2 is LQKENI. V lost 3 bases and J lost 2, with 5 bases in between. This CDR3 region has 12 residues. This chain's CDR3 is CASSPATYEQYF. The CDR3 DNA follows: TGTGCCAGCTCACCCGCGACCTACGAGCAGTACTTC.

This clonotype was observed a few times. The chain is built from TRBV11-2 and TRBJ2-5; D ambiguous. CDR3 length: 15 amino acids. Germline-derived CDR1 and CDR2 are SGHAT and FQNNGV. V shed 5 bases and J shed 2 bases, with 15 bases lying between them. The CDR3 spells CASSPRRVLQETQYF. DNA for the CDR3: TGTGCCAGCAGCCCAAGAAGGGTTCTTCAAGAGACCCAGTACTTC. The complete variable domain, with remaining parts taken from reference TRBV11-2 and TRBJ2-5, reads EAGVAQSPRYKIIEKRQSVAFWCNPISGHATLYWYQQILGQGPKLLIQFQNNGVVDDSQLPKDRFSAERLKGVDSTLKIQPAKLEDSAVYLCASSPRRVLQETQYFGPGTRLLVL.

This clonotype occurred many times. The chain is built from TRBV7-7 and TRBJ2-1; TRBD2 matches at 8 bases. The CDR3 length is 15 residues. With V trimmed by 1 base and J by 4 bases, 3 bases remained unmatched. CDR1 is SSHAT, CDR2 FNYEAQ, per germline (reference sequence). The DNA of the CDR3 is TGTGCCAGCAGCTTAGGAGCGGGAGCTTACAATGAGCAGTTCTTC. This gives the protein CASSLGAGAYNEQFF.

This chain links TRBV6-6 with TRBJ2-5, with TRBD1 matching over 7 bases. With V trimmed by 10 bases and J by 2 bases, 19 bases remained unmatched. The CDR3 consists of 17 residues. Germline V gene sequence: CDR1 MNHNY, CDR2 SVGAGI (reference sequence). CDR3 DNA sequence: TGTGCCATCACCCATTCGACAGGGCACGGGATTCAAGAGACCCAGTACTTC. This gives the protein CAITHSTGHGIQETQYF.

In its sample, this clonotype was seen many times. This chain links TRBV20-1 with TRBJ1-2; TRBD1 aligns across 9 bases. The CDR3 extends over 15 amino acids. CDR1 and CDR2 (germline): DFQATT, SNEGSKA (reference sequence). J was trimmed by 2 bases and V by 2 bases; bases with no gene match: 6. CDR3 amino acids: CSARPGQGNNYGYTF. CDR3 in DNA: TGCAGTGCTAGACCCGGACAGGGGAACAACTATGGCTACACCTTC.

This clonotype was found many times. This chain uses TRBV6-1 with TRBJ1-6, with 8 bases fitting TRBD1. With V trimmed by 6 bases and J by 6 bases, 4 bases remained unmatched. Germline V gene sequence: CDR1 MNHNS, CDR2 SASEGT. The CDR3 length is 14 residues. The chain's CDR3 is CASSLQGANSPLHF. The CDR3, as DNA: TGTGCCAGCAGCCTTCAGGGGGCTAATTCACCCCTCCACTTT.

The chain has TRBV7-9 and TRBJ1-3; 9 bases are shared with TRBD1. Trimming cost V 5 bases and J 0 bases; bases outside gene matches: 5. Germline V gene data show CDR1 as SEHNR and CDR2 as FQNEAQ (reference sequence). The CDR3 is made up of 16 amino acids. CDR3 sequence (DNA): TGTGCCAGCAGCAGGGACAGGGCTTTCTCTGGAAACACCATATATTTT. It encodes CASSRDRAFSGNTIYF.

This clonotype was detected many times. CDR3 sequence reads: CASSLSDSHPSGANVLTF. The CDR3 DNA sequence: TGTGCCAGCAGTTTATCCGACAGTCACCCTTCTGGGGCCAACGTCCTGACTTTC. The chain employs TRBV27 and TRBJ2-6, with D possibly being TRBD1 (5 bases). Germline CDR1 and CDR2: MNHEY and SMNVEV (reference sequence). Trimming removed 0 bases from V and 1 base from J, with 13 bases in between. CDR3 length equals 18 residues.

This clonotype showed up many times. The chain combines TRBV27 with TRBJ2-1, with D uncertain. The CDR3 extends over 16 amino acids. Trimming pared 0 bases from V and 3 bases from J, leaving 12 bases between. Germline CDR1 is MNHEY and CDR2 is SMNVEV (reference sequence). CDR3 coding DNA: TGTGCCAGCAGTTTATCCTCTCTCCCCAACTACAATGAGCAGTTCTTC. This gives the protein CASSLSSLPNYNEQFF.

In its sample, this clonotype was seen many times. This chain joins TRBV6-1 and TRBJ2-7, with 10 bases identical to TRBD1. With V trimmed by 6 bases and J by 2 bases, 7 bases remained unmatched. This CDR3 contains 15 residues. Germline V gives CDR1 MNHNS, CDR2 SASEGT. For the CDR3, the DNA is TGTGCCAGCAGCCTCCGGGACAGGGGCCCCTACGAGCAGTACTTC. Encoded protein: CASSLRDRGPYEQYF.

This clonotype ranks as medium-sized. The chain couples TRBV6-1 to TRBJ1-5; D call uncertain. Trimming cost V 7 bases and J 4 bases, with 11 bases left between them. This CDR3 comprises 13 residues. Germline CDR1 is MNHNS and CDR2 is SASEGT. The CDR3, as DNA: TGTGCCAGCACTTATGGGAATAATCAGCCCCAGCATTTT. It yields the protein CASTYGNNQPQHF.

This clonotype was detected once. A much larger clone sits a single nucleotide away, making a read error possible. The chain couples TRBV18 to TRBJ2-7; TRBD1 agrees at 9 bases. From germline, CDR1 is KGHSH and CDR2 LQKENI. The CDR3 is 13 residues long. The CDR3 loop reads CGSSPGTGREQYF. The DNA of the CDR3 is TGTGGCAGCTCACCCGGGACAGGGCGGGAGCAGTACTTC.

This clonotype has ten or more counts. The V and J genes are TRBV20-1 and TRBJ2-1, with D perhaps matching TRBD2 (5 bases). Germline CDR1 is DFQATT and CDR2 is SNEGSKA (reference sequence). The CDR3 totals 12 residues. Trimming left V 4 bases short and J 7 bases short, with 11 bases between. The CDR3 nucleotides read TGCAGTGCTAAAAAAGCGGTGAATGAGCAGTTCTTC. Its protein product is CSAKKAVNEQFF.

The gene calls are TRBV12-3 or TRBV12-4 and TRBJ1-5; D remains ambiguous. There are 14 residues in the CDR3. The V and J ends lost 7 bases and 4 bases respectively, with 14 bases between them. The DNA for the CDR3 is TGTGCCAGCACCTCAACGACACAGAATCAGCCCCAGCATTTT. It specifies CASTSTTQNQPQHF.

Ten or more counts support this clonotype. The rearrangement uses TRBV7-2 and TRBJ1-5; no reliable D call. The CDR3 is 13 residues long. The ends were cut back, 5 bases at V and 6 bases at J, with 11 bases in the middle. Looked up from germline, CDR1 is SGHTA and CDR2 is FQGNSA. The CDR3 spells CASSPFGSQPQHF. For the CDR3, the DNA is TGTGCCAGCAGCCCATTCGGGAGTCAGCCCCAGCATTTT.

In its sample, this clonotype was seen a few times. The J gene is TRBJ2-5, the V gene TRBV7-9; D is possibly TRBD2 (5 bases). The CDR3 loop spans 13 amino acids. Trimming left V 6 bases short and J 3 bases short, with 11 bases between. Germline CDR1 and CDR2: SEHNR and FQNEAQ (reference sequence). CDR3 residues: CASSSPGEETQYF. In DNA form, the CDR3 reads TGTGCCAGCAGTTCCCCCGGGGAAGAGACCCAGTACTTC.